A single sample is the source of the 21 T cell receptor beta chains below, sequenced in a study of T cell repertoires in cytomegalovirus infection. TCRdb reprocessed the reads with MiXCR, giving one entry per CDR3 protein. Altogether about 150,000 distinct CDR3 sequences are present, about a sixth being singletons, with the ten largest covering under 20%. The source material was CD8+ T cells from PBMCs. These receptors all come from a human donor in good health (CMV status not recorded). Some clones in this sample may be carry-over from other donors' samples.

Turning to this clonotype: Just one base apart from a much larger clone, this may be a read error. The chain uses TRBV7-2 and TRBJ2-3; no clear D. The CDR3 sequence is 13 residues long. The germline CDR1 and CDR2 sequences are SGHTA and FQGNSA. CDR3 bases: TGTGCCATCAGCAGTTATGGGGTAGATACGCAGTATTTT. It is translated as CAISSYGVDTQYF.

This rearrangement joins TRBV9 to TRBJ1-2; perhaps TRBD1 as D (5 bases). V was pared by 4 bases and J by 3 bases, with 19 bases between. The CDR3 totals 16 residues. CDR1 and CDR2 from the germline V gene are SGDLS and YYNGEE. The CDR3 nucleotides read TGTGCCAGCAGCCTCCCTCGGGGGAATTCGGACTATGGCTACACCTTC. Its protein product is CASSLPRGNSDYGYTF.

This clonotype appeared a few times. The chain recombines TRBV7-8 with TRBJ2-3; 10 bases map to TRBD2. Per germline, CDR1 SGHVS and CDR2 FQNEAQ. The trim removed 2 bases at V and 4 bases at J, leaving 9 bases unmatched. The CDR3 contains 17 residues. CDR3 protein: CASSLSAGGLVADTQYF. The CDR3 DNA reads TGTGCCAGCAGCTTATCAGCGGGGGGGCTGGTGGCAGATACGCAGTATTTT.

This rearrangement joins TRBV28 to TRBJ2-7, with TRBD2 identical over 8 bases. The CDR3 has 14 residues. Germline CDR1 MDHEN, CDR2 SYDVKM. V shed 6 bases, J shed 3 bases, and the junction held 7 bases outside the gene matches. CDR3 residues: CASRDLAGFYEQYF. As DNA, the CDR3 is TGTGCCAGCAGAGATCTAGCGGGCTTCTACGAGCAGTACTTC.

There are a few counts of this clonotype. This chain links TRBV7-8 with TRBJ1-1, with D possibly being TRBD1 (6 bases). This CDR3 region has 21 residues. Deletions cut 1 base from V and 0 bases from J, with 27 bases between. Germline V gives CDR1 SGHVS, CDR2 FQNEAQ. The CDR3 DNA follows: TGTGCCAGCAGCTTAGATAATTCCTGGGGGGGCCGCTTTTACATGAACACTGAAGCTTTCTTT. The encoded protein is CASSLDNSWGGRFYMNTEAFF.

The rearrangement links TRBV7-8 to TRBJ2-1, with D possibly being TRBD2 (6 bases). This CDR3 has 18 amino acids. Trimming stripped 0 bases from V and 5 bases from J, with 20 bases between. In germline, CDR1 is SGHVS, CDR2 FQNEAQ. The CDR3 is CASSLAPEGRTGHNEQFF. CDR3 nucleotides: TGTGCCAGCAGCTTAGCGCCGGAGGGGCGAACGGGGCACAATGAGCAGTTCTTC.

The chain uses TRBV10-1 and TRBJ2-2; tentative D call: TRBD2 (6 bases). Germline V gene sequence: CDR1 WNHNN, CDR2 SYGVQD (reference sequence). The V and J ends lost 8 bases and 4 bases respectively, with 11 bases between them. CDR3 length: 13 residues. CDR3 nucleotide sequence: TGCGCCAGCGGTTTCGGGGGCACCGGGGAGCTGTTTTTT. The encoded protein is CASGFGGTGELFF.

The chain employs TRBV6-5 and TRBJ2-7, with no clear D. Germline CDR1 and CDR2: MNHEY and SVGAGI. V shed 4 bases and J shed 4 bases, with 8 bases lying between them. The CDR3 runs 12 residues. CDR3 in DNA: TGTGCCAGCAGTTCGAGACCGTACGAGCAGTACTTC. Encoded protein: CASSSRPYEQYF.

This CDR3 is CSARLLAGGINEQFF. The CDR3 DNA reads as TGCAGTGCTAGGTTACTAGCGGGGGGGATTAATGAGCAGTTCTTC. V gene TRBV20-1 combines with J gene TRBJ2-1; 13 positions match TRBD2. V lost 3 bases to trimming and J lost 7 bases; unmatched junction nucleotides: 6. Germline CDR1 reads DFQATT; CDR2 reads SNEGSKA (reference sequence). The CDR3 spans 15 residues.

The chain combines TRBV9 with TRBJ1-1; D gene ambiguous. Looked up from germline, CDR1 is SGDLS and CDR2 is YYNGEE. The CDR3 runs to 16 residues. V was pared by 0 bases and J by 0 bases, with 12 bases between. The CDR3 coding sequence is TGTGCCAGCAGCGTAGGGGCAGTGGCGCTGAACACTGAAGCTTTCTTT. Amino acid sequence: CASSVGAVALNTEAFF.

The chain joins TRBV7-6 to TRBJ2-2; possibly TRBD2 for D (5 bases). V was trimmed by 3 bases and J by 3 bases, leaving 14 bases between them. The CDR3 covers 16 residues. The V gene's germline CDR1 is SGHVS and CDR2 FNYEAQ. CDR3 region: CASSFSPSGDTGELFF. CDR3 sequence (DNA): TGTGCCAGCAGCTTTAGTCCTTCCGGGGACACCGGGGAGCTGTTTTTT.

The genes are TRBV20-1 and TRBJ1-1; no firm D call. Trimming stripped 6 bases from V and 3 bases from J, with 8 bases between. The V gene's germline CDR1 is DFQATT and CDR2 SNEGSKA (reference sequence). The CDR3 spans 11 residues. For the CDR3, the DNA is TGCAGTGCCTCGGACTACACTGAAGCTTTCTTT. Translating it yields CSASDYTEAFF.

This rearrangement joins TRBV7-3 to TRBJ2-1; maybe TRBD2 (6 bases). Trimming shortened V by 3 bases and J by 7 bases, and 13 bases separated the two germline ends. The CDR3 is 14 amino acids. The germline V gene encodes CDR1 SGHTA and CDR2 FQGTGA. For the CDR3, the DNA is TGTGCCAGCAGCTTCTCCGCGGGACGGAATGAGCAGTTCTTC. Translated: CASSFSAGRNEQFF. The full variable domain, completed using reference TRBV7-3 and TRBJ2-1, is GAGVSQTPSNKVTEKGKYVELRCDPISGHTALYWYRQSLGQGPEFLIYFQGTGAADDSGLPNDRFFAVRPEGSVSTLKIQRTERGDSAVYLCASSFSAGRNEQFFGPGTRLTVL.

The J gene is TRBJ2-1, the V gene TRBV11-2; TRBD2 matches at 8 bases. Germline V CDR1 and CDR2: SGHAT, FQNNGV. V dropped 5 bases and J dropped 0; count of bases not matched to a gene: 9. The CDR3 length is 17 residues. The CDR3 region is CASSRSSGGASYNEQFF. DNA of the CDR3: TGTGCCAGCAGCCGGTCGTCGGGGGGGGCCTCCTACAATGAGCAGTTCTTC.

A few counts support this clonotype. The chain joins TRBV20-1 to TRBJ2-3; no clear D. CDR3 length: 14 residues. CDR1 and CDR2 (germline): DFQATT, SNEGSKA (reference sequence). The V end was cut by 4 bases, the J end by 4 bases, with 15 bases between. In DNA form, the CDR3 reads TGCAGTGCTATAGCCCTGAGTTCTGCAGATACGCAGTATTTT. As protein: CSAIALSSADTQYF.

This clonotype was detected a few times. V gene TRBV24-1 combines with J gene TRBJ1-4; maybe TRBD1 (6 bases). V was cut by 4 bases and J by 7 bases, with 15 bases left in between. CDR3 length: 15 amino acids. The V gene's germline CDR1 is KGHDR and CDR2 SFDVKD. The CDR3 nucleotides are TGTGCCACCAGTGAACTACAGGGTGGAAGTGAAAAACTGTTTTTT. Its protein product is CATSELQGGSEKLFF.

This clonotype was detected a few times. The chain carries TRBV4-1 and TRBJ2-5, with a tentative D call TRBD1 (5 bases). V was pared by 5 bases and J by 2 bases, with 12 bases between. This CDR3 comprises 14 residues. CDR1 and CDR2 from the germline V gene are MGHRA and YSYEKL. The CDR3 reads CASSYQGLQETQYF. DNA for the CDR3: TGCGCCAGCAGCTACCAGGGATTGCAAGAGACCCAGTACTTC.

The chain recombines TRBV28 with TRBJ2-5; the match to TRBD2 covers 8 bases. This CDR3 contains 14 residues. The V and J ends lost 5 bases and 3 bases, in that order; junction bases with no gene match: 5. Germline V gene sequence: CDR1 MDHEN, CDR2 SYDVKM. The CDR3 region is CASSAGLGEETQYF. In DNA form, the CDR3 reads TGTGCCAGCAGTGCGGGACTAGGGGAAGAGACCCAGTACTTC.

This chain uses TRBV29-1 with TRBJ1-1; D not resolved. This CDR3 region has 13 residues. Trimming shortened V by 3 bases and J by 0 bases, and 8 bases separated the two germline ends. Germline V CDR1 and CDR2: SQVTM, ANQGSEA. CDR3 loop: CSVDDGMNTEAFF. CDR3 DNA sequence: TGCAGCGTTGACGACGGAATGAACACTGAAGCTTTCTTT.

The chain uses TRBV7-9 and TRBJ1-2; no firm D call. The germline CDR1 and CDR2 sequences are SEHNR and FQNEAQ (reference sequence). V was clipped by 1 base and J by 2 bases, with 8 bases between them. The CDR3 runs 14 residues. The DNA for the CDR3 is TGTGCCAGCAGCTTAGGAGAGGGAAACTATGGCTACACCTTC. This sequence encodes CASSLGEGNYGYTF.

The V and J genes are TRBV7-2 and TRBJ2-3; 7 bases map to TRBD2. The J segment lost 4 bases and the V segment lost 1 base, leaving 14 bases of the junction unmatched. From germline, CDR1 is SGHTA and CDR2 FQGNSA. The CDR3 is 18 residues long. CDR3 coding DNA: TGTGCCAGCAGCTTAGTTGGCGGGAGTACCACGTGGGCAGATACGCAGTATTTT. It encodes CASSLVGGSTTWADTQYF.